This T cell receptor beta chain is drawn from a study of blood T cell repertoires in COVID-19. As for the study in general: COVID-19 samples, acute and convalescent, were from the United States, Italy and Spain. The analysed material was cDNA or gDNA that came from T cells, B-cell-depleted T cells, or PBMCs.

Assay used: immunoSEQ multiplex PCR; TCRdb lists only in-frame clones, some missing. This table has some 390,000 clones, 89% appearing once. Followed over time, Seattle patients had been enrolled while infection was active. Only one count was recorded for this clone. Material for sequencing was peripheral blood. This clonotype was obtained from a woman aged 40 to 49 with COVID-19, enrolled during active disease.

CDR3: CASSTGTAGNTIYF. The CDR3 bases are TGTGCCAGCTCTACCGGGACAGCTGGAAACACCATATATTTT. V is TRBV7-9 and J is TRBJ1-3; 7 bases align to TRBD1. Germline values: CDR1 SEHNR, CDR2 FQNEAQ (reference sequence). Trimming cost V 8 bases and J 2 bases; bases outside gene matches: 6. The CDR3 is made up of 14 amino acids.